These T cell receptor beta chains were read from a single sample in a study of blood T cell repertoires in COVID-19. Clones were read by immunoSEQ multiplex PCR, and TCRdb kept only the in-frame ones, dropping some. The data contain some 90,000 clones, 65% to 85% of them seen just once; the ten biggest clones take up 4% to 5.5%. Sample: peripheral blood. Every receptor here comes from a man in his sixties with acute or convalescent COVID-19. Both conserved end residues are part of each CDR3. A D gene is named only where the DNA matches it firmly. Clone size is shown for a subset of rows, as once, few, many or a class of expanded clone.

size: -; V: TRBV20-1; J: TRBJ2-7; D: -; DNA: TGCAGTGGGACAGATTCCTACGAGCAGTACTTC; CDR3: CSGTDSYEQYF
size: -; V: TRBV11-2; J: TRBJ1-6; D: TRBD1; DNA: TGTGCCAGCAGCCGACAGGGCTCCTATAATTCACCCCTCCACTTT; CDR3: CASSRQGSYNSPLHF
size: -; V: TRBV27; J: TRBJ2-6; D: TRBD1; DNA: TGTGCCAGCAGTAACAGGGGATCTGGGGCCAACGTCCTGACTTTC; CDR3: CASSNRGSGANVLTF
size: -; V: TRBV11-3; J: TRBJ1-6; D: -; DNA: TGTGCCAGCAGCTTAGGTCAGGGGAGCGATTCACCCCTCCACTTT; CDR3: CASSLGQGSDSPLHF
size: -; V: TRBV18; J: TRBJ2-3; D: TRBD2; DNA: TGTGCCAGCTCACCAACGAGCGGGGGGCCTACAGATACGCAGTATTTT; CDR3: CASSPTSGGPTDTQYF
size: -; V: TRBV11-3; J: TRBJ2-1; D: -; DNA: TGTGCCAGCAGCGGGGGGGGCTTCAATGAGCAGTTCTTC; CDR3: CASSGGGFNEQFF
size: -; V: TRBV13; J: TRBJ2-1; D: TRBD1; DNA: TGTGCCAGCAGTCATAACAGGGGGCCAACCTACAATGAGCAGTTCTTC; CDR3: CASSHNRGPTYNEQFF
size: -; V: TRBV23-1; J: TRBJ2-2; D: -; DNA: TGCGCCAGCAGTCAATCGGGCCCTCCACCTGACGCCCCTGACAGGTTTAACGGGGAGCTGTTTTTT; CDR3: CASSQSGPPPDAPDRFNGELFF
size: -; V: TRBV7-3; J: TRBJ2-1; D: TRBD2; DNA: TGTGCCAGCAGCTTATGGGCGGGAGGGTTGCCCGATGAGCAGTTCTTC; CDR3: CASSLWAGGLPDEQFF
size: -; V: TRBV11-3; J: TRBJ2-5; D: -; DNA: TGTGCCAGCAGCCAAAACGGGGGGCCTCAAGAGACCCAGTACTTC; CDR3: CASSQNGGPQETQYF
size: -; V: TRBV6-1; J: TRBJ2-5; D: TRBD2; DNA: TGTGCCAGCAGTGAAGGGACTAGCGGCAAAGAGACCCAGTACTTC; CDR3: CASSEGTSGKETQYF
size: -; V: TRBV7-9; J: TRBJ2-1; D: TRBD1; DNA: TGTGCCAACTTCTGGGACAGGGGGCCCCATGAGCAGTTCTTC; CDR3: CANFWDRGPHEQFF
size: -; V: TRBV9; J: TRBJ1-2; D: -; DNA: TGTGCCAGCAACGGAAGTCCGACAGGTATCTATGGCTACACCTTC; CDR3: CASNGSPTGIYGYTF
size: -; V: TRBV7-2; J: TRBJ2-7; D: -; DNA: TGTGCCAGCAGCTTAGGTTACCAGTACGAGCAGTACTTC; CDR3: CASSLGYQYEQYF
size: -; V: TRBV10-3; J: TRBJ2-7; D: TRBD2; DNA: TGTGCCATCAGTGAGTCGAGTCTGTCTAGCGGGAGCCCTACACCCTACGAGCAGTACTTC; CDR3: CAISESSLSSGSPTPYEQYF
size: -; V: TRBV6-5; J: TRBJ1-2; D: -; DNA: TGTGCCAGCAGCAAGAGCTCTTATTATGGCTACACCTTC; CDR3: CASSKSSYYGYTF
size: -; V: TRBV19; J: TRBJ1-2; D: -; DNA: TGTGCCAGTACCAAAGCCAACTATGGCTACACCTTC; CDR3: CASTKANYGYTF
size: -; V: TRBV4-3; J: TRBJ1-2; D: -; DNA: TGCGCCAGCAGCCAAGCGCGGGCAAACTATGGCTACACCTTC; CDR3: CASSQARANYGYTF
size: -; V: TRBV28; J: TRBJ2-7; D: TRBD2; DNA: TGTGCCAGCAGCGAACCTTCCCTTCTAGCGGGAGGAACGCCCATCTCCTACGAGCAGTACTTC; CDR3: CASSEPSLLAGGTPISYEQYF
size: -; V: TRBV6-5; J: TRBJ2-6; D: -; DNA: TGTGCCAGCAGTTACTGGTCAGTCTCTGGGGCCAACGTCCTGACTTTC; CDR3: CASSYWSVSGANVLTF
size: -; V: TRBV28; J: TRBJ2-1; D: TRBD2; DNA: TGTGCCAGCAGCCCTCGCGGACTAGCGGGATACAATGAGCAGTTCTTC; CDR3: CASSPRGLAGYNEQFF
size: -; V: TRBV19; J: TRBJ1-2; D: TRBD1; DNA: TGTGCCAGTAGCCCATCCTCAGGGGGCGACTATGGCTACACCTTC; CDR3: CASSPSSGGDYGYTF
size: -; V: TRBV6-7; J: TRBJ2-2; D: TRBD2; DNA: TGTGCCAGCAGTTATGCTAGCGGGAACCTAGCGGGGTCCGGGGAGCTGTTTTTT; CDR3: CASSYASGNLAGSGELFF
size: -; V: TRBV7-2; J: TRBJ2-3; D: TRBD2; DNA: TGTGCCAGCAGCCTGAGACTAGCGGGAACCACAGATACGCAGTATTTT; CDR3: CASSLRLAGTTDTQYF
size: few; V: TRBV19; J: TRBJ2-3; D: TRBD1; DNA: TGTGCCAGTAGTATTAGACAGGGAAGGAGCACAGATACGCAGTATTTT; CDR3: CASSIRQGRSTDTQYF
size: -; V: TRBV3-1/TRBV3-2; J: TRBJ2-7; D: -; DNA: TGTGCCAGCAGCCAAGATCGTACGGGGGAGCAGTACTTC; CDR3: CASSQDRTGEQYF
size: once; V: TRBV19; J: TRBJ1-1; D: TRBD1; DNA: TGTGCCAGTAGCAGGGGACAGGGGGCACTCAGTCGGAACACTGAAGCTTTCTTT; CDR3: CASSRGQGALSRNTEAFF
size: -; V: TRBV6-1; J: TRBJ2-1; D: TRBD2; DNA: TGTGCCAGCAGTGAAATACGGGGGGTCAATGAGCAGTTCTTC; CDR3: CASSEIRGVNEQFF
size: -; V: TRBV12-5; J: TRBJ1-5; D: -; DNA: TGTGCTAGTGGTCCCGGACAGAGCAATCAGCCCCAGCATTTT; CDR3: CASGPGQSNQPQHF
size: -; V: TRBV27; J: TRBJ2-4; D: TRBD1; DNA: TGTGCCAGCAGTCCCCCCAGGGGGACAGGGGTTCTAGGCATTCAGTACTTC; CDR3: CASSPPRGTGVLGIQYF
size: few; V: TRBV3-1/TRBV3-2; J: TRBJ1-2; D: TRBD1; DNA: TGTGCCAGCAGCCAACAACAGGGGACCGGCTACACCTTC; CDR3: CASSQQQGTGYTF
size: -; V: TRBV24-1; J: TRBJ2-3; D: TRBD2; DNA: TGTGCCACCAGCATTAGCGGGGCGGCCACAGATACGCAGTATTTT; CDR3: CATSISGAATDTQYF
size: few; V: TRBV12-3/TRBV12-4; J: TRBJ2-2; D: -; DNA: TGTGCCAGCAGTTCGGACTACTACGGGGAGCTGTTTTTT; CDR3: CASSSDYYGELFF
size: few; V: TRBV15; J: TRBJ2-4; D: TRBD2; DNA: TGTGCCACCAGCAGGGAACTAGCGGGCCTAGCCAAAAACATTCAGTACTTC; CDR3: CATSRELAGLAKNIQYF
size: -; V: TRBV6-6; J: TRBJ2-1; D: TRBD2; DNA: TGTGCCAGCAGTTACCAGTGGGGGGGCAATGAGCAGTTCTTC; CDR3: CASSYQWGGNEQFF
size: -; V: TRBV4-1; J: TRBJ1-2; D: -; DNA: TGCGCCAGCAGCCAAGATAGTGGAGGGATTCCGAACTATGGCTACACCTTC; CDR3: CASSQDSGGIPNYGYTF
size: once; V: TRBV5-5; J: TRBJ1-4; D: -; DNA: TGTGCCAGCAGCTTGGTGGGCGAAGGAGAAAAACTGTTTTTT; CDR3: CASSLVGEGEKLFF
size: -; V: TRBV2; J: TRBJ2-7; D: TRBD1; DNA: TGTGCCAGCTATTCGTCTTTTGGGGGACAGGCCCTTCCTACGAGCAAGTACTTC; CDR3: CASYSSFGGQALPTSKYF
size: -; V: TRBV6-5; J: TRBJ1-2; D: -; DNA: TGTGCCAGCAGCGTAGACAGGAACTATGGCTACACCTTC; CDR3: CASSVDRNYGYTF
size: -; V: TRBV28; J: TRBJ2-1; D: -; DNA: TGTGCCAGCAGTTTGAGGGAGGAGCAGTTCTTC; CDR3: CASSLREEQFF
size: -; V: TRBV5-4; J: TRBJ2-7; D: -; DNA: TGTGCCAGCAGCTCCCGTGAGGCCTACGAGCAGTACTTC; CDR3: CASSSREAYEQYF
size: -; V: TRBV25-1; J: TRBJ1-1; D: -; DNA: TGTGCCAGCAGTAAACGGGGGGCGAACACTGAAGCTTTCTTT; CDR3: CASSKRGANTEAFF
size: once; V: TRBV7-8; J: TRBJ2-3; D: TRBD1; DNA: TGTGCCAGCAGCACCTGGGACAGGGCTTTAGATACGCAGTATTTT; CDR3: CASSTWDRALDTQYF
size: -; V: TRBV24-1; J: TRBJ2-7; D: -; DNA: TGTGCCACCAGTGATAAGGGGGACCTATACTTC; CDR3: CATSDKGDLYF